The source of this T cell receptor beta chain is a study of cytomegalovirus exposure and HLA in healthy donors. PCR involved 60 Vbeta and 13 Jbeta primers. This table comes from immunoSEQ multiplex PCR, and its TCRdb copy is limited to in-frame clones, with some not included. Found here are around 220,000 clones, around three quarters of them singletons; the top ten hold about 16%. From germline, CDR1 is SNHLY and CDR2 FYNNEI. CDR3 length: 16 residues. Trimming stripped 2 bases from V and 0 bases from J, with 11 bases between. This TCR derives from a man aged 35 to 55 in good health and CMV-seronegative. Sequenced: PBMCs. The V and J genes are TRBV2 and TRBJ1-5; tentative D call: TRBD1 (6 bases). CDR3 DNA: TGTGCCAGCAGTGAAATGGCAGGGGTTAGCAATCAGCCCCAGCATTTT. Its protein product is CASSEMAGVSNQPQHF.